The 28 T cell receptor beta chains reported below all come from one sample, sequenced in a study of T-cell reconstitution after alpha-beta-depleted transplantation in children. Using unique molecular identifiers, the investigators prepared the TCRbeta library. TCRdb re-called the PCR reads through MiXCR, storing one row per CDR3 protein. The sample consists of about 500,000 distinct CDR3 sequences, 30% to 35% of them appearing once. Here the sequenced sample was PBMCs from the stem cell graft donor, taken from the stem cell graft. Every receptor here comes from a human donor who donated a stem cell graft to a child with aplastic anemia.

This clonotype has a handful of counts. The chain links TRBV5-1 to TRBJ1-2, with D perhaps matching TRBD1 (5 bases). This CDR3 spans 13 amino acids. Germline V gene lookup returns CDR1 SGHRS and CDR2 YFSETQ. Trimming cost V 4 bases and J 6 bases, with 13 bases left between them. CDR3 coding DNA: TGCGCCAGCAGCATCGGACAACAGGATGGCTACACCTTC. Protein sequence: CASSIGQQDGYTF. The full variable domain, in which reference TRBV5-1 and TRBJ1-2 provide the parts outside the CDR3, is KAGVTQTPRYLIKTRGQQVTLSCSPISGHRSVSWYQQTPGQGLQFLFEYFSETQRNKGNFPGRFSGRQFSNSRSEMNVSTLELGDSALYLCASSIGQQDGYTFGSGTRLTVV.

This clonotype has only a few counts. This chain links TRBV20-1 with TRBJ1-4; TRBD1 aligns across 9 bases. The junction had 4 bases not matched to a gene; V was cut back by 6 bases and J by 5 bases. Germline values: CDR1 DFQATT, CDR2 SNEGSKA (reference sequence). This CDR3 is 13 amino acids long. The CDR3 nucleotides read TGCAGTGCCTTACAGGGGGCGAATGAAAAACTGTTTTTT. This gives the protein CSALQGANEKLFF.

In DNA, the CDR3 is TGCAGTGCTACGAGGACTAGCGGGTTTGGTAATGAGCAGTTCTTC. Its protein is CSATRTSGFGNEQFF. The J gene is TRBJ2-1, the V gene TRBV20-1, with 11 bases matching TRBD2. Germline V gene data show CDR1 as DFQATT and CDR2 as SNEGSKA (reference sequence). This CDR3 is built from 15 residues. V was clipped by 4 bases and J by 7 bases; unmatched bases: 9.

The rearrangement uses TRBV7-8 and TRBJ2-1; 7 bases match TRBD2. The junction had 12 bases not matched to a gene; V was cut back by 0 bases and J by 4 bases. Germline CDR1 and CDR2: SGHVS and FQNEAQ. This CDR3 region has 18 residues. CDR3 amino acids: CASSLAGGSGNQYNEQFF. The CDR3 coding sequence is TGTGCCAGCAGCTTAGCGGGAGGGAGCGGGAATCAATACAATGAGCAGTTCTTC.

V usage is TRBV20-1 and J usage is TRBJ1-1, with D possibly matching TRBD1 (6 bases). CDR1 DFQATT and CDR2 SNEGSKA come from the germline V gene (reference sequence). The V end was cut by 6 bases, the J end by 1 base, with 15 bases between. The CDR3 length is 14 residues. CDR3 nucleotides: TGCAGTGCCTTAATCGGGGGACAGAACACTGAAGCTTTCTTT. Translated, it gives CSALIGGQNTEAFF.

On this clonotype: At one boundary the junction diverges from the germline segment, which might be a read error. This chain connects TRBV12-3 or TRBV12-4 to TRBJ1-1; no definite D call. The CDR3 is made up of 14 amino acids. Here the CDR3 reads CASRLFVENTEAFF. CDR3 coding DNA: TGTGCCAGCCGTTTATTCGTTGAGAACACTGAAGCTTTCTTT.

The genes are TRBV12-3 or TRBV12-4 and TRBJ2-1; D is perhaps TRBD2 (5 bases). Trimming pared 6 bases from V and 9 bases from J, leaving 24 bases between. The CDR3 totals 16 residues. In nucleotides, the CDR3 is TGTGCCAGCAGCCGAAGGGCGGACTGGTTCCGTAGTGAGCAGTTCTTC. Residues: CASSRRADWFRSEQFF.

This clonotype was counted between two and nine times. The gene calls are TRBV6-5 and TRBJ1-1; TRBD1 matches 8 bases. V lost 2 bases to trimming and J lost 0 bases; unmatched junction nucleotides: 2. Per the germline V gene, CDR1 is MNHEY and CDR2 is SVGAGI. The CDR3 sequence is 15 residues long. CDR3 DNA sequence: TGTGCCAGCAGTTACAGGGACAGGATGAACACTGAAGCTTTCTTT. Protein sequence: CASSYRDRMNTEAFF.

This clonotype was seen a few times. The V gene is TRBV20-1, the J gene TRBJ2-2, with D perhaps matching TRBD1 (6 bases). Looked up from germline, CDR1 is DFQATT and CDR2 is SNEGSKA (reference sequence). V was shortened by 1 base and J by 0 bases, with 12 bases between the two germline ends. CDR3 length equals 16 residues. The CDR3 DNA is TGCAGTGCTAGAGGTCCGGGACACCCGAACACCGGGGAGCTGTTTTTT. Protein product: CSARGPGHPNTGELFF.

The chain combines TRBV29-1 with TRBJ2-5; D gene ambiguous. The CDR3 contains 12 residues. The V gene lost 7 bases and the J gene lost 4 bases, with 13 bases spanning the gap. The germline gives CDR1 SQVTM, CDR2 ANQGSEA. This chain's CDR3 is CSGDLAGETQYF. DNA for the CDR3: TGCAGCGGAGACCTGGCAGGAGAGACCCAGTACTTC.

The genes are TRBV7-9 and TRBJ1-5; TRBD1 matches 8 bases. CDR1 is SEHNR, CDR2 FQNEAQ, per germline (reference sequence). V gave up 5 bases and J gave up 8 bases; unmatched junction bases: 5. This CDR3 is 13 amino acids long. Here the CDR3 reads CASSGQGLEPQHF. CDR3 nucleotide sequence: TGTGCCAGCAGCGGACAGGGTTTGGAGCCCCAGCATTTT.

This clonotype was detected only a few times. The chain carries TRBV12-3 or TRBV12-4 and TRBJ1-1, with 8 positions matching TRBD1. V lost 5 bases, J lost 2 bases, and 7 bases stayed unmatched. The CDR3 extends over 15 amino acids. CDR3 protein: CASSPDRGGNTEAFF. The CDR3 DNA follows: TGTGCCAGCAGTCCCGACAGGGGAGGAAACACTGAAGCTTTCTTT.

There are a few counts of this clonotype. V is TRBV10-3 and J is TRBJ1-2; 7 bases are shared with TRBD1. J was trimmed by 4 bases and V by 7 bases; bases with no gene match: 9. The CDR3 is 14 amino acids. Germline assignment: CDR1 ENHRY and CDR2 SYGVKD. DNA for the CDR3: TGTGCCATCAAGGGACAGCCACTAAGCTATGGCTACACCTTC. Residues: CAIKGQPLSYGYTF.

The CDR3 DNA is TGTGCCAGCAGCTGGGGGGACAAAGGGTACACTGAAGCTTTCTTT. Amino acids: CASSWGDKGYTEAFF. The chain recombines TRBV5-5 with TRBJ1-1, with TRBD1 as a possible D gene (6 bases). CDR1 and CDR2 (germline): SGHKS, YYEKEE (reference sequence). V lost 3 bases and J lost 3, with 15 bases in between. The CDR3 spans 15 residues.

This clonotype has just one count. The CDR3 here is CAWSKDRGLGVAVPGELFF. The CDR3 bases are TGTGCCTGGAGTAAGGACAGGGGGCTGGGGGTGGCTGTTCCTGGGGAGCTGTTTTTT. V and J are TRBV30 and TRBJ2-2; 11 nucleotides match TRBD1. CDR1 is GTSNPN and CDR2 is SVGIG in the germline V gene (reference sequence). The CDR3 runs to 19 residues. V was clipped by 2 bases and J by 8 bases; unmatched bases: 19.

This chain connects TRBV7-2 to TRBJ2-4; 10 nucleotides line up with TRBD2. The germline V gene has CDR1 SGHTA and CDR2 FQGNSA. Germline trimming cut 5 bases from V and 6 bases from J; bases unmatched to any gene: 4. This CDR3 has 14 residues. This CDR3 reads CASSQREGANIQYF. The CDR3 region has the DNA TGTGCCAGCAGCCAGCGGGAGGGGGCAAACATTCAGTACTTC.

The chain employs TRBV28 and TRBJ2-7; perhaps TRBD2 as D (5 bases). CDR3 size: 14 residues. V was shortened by 2 bases and J by 5 bases, with 13 bases between the two germline ends. CDR1 and CDR2 (germline): MDHEN, SYDVKM. The CDR3 protein is CASSLLNGMHEQYF. The CDR3 DNA reads TGTGCCAGCAGTTTACTCAACGGGATGCACGAGCAGTACTTC.

The chain recombines TRBV5-1 with TRBJ1-5; D is possibly TRBD1 (6 bases). V lost 1 base, J lost 6 bases, and 11 bases lay in between. Germline-derived CDR1 and CDR2 are SGHRS and YFSETQ. This CDR3 is built from 14 residues. The CDR3 sequence: CASSLTGNSQPQHF. CDR3 nucleotides: TGCGCCAGCAGCTTGACAGGGAATTCTCAGCCCCAGCATTTT.

V usage is TRBV12-3 or TRBV12-4 and J usage is TRBJ2-1, with TRBD2 matching 9 bases. V gave up 5 bases and J gave up 15 bases; unmatched junction bases: 5. This CDR3 is built from 11 residues. In nucleotides, the CDR3 is TGTGCCAGCAGTGAGCGGGGGGCCCGGTTCTTC. It translates to CASSERGARFF.

The gene calls are TRBV7-2 and TRBJ1-6; D remains ambiguous. V shed 2 bases and J shed 7 bases, with 6 bases lying between them. CDR1 is SGHTA and CDR2 is FQGNSA in the germline V gene. This CDR3 contains 13 residues. The CDR3 reads CASSLLENSPLHF. The CDR3 DNA sequence: TGTGCCAGCAGCTTACTTGAGAATTCACCCCTCCACTTT.

This CDR3 is CASSLVSGQNEKLFF. CDR3 sequence (DNA): TGTGCCAGCAGCTTAGTTTCAGGACAGAATGAAAAACTGTTTTTT. The genes are TRBV7-8 and TRBJ1-4, with a tentative D call TRBD1 (6 bases). The CDR3 loop spans 15 amino acids. V shed 1 base and J shed 5 bases, with 11 bases lying between them. Looked up from germline, CDR1 is SGHVS and CDR2 is FQNEAQ. The complete variable domain, with remaining parts taken from reference TRBV7-8 and TRBJ1-4, reads GAGVSQSPRYKVAKRGQDVALRCDPISGHVSLFWYQQALGQGPEFLTYFQNEAQLDKSGLPSDRFFAERPEGSVSTLKIQRTQQEDSAVYLCASSLVSGQNEKLFFGSGTQLSVL.

V usage is TRBV25-1 and J usage is TRBJ1-1; 9 bases are shared with TRBD1. The CDR3 extends over 12 amino acids. Trimming removed 6 bases from V and 5 bases from J; junction bases left unmatched: 1. The germline V gene has CDR1 MGHDK and CDR2 SYGVNS. The CDR3 is CASRQGATEAFF. The CDR3, as DNA: TGTGCCAGCAGACAGGGGGCAACTGAAGCTTTCTTT.

The chain couples TRBV3-1 to TRBJ1-4; D is ambiguous. Per the germline V gene, CDR1 is LGHDT and CDR2 is YNNKEL (reference sequence). The CDR3 extends over 13 amino acids. The V end was cut by 4 bases, the J end by 10 bases, with 13 bases between. The CDR3 DNA sequence: TGTGCCAGCAGCCTGGAGGGATCCCTAAAACTGTTTTTT. Protein sequence: CASSLEGSLKLFF.

This clonotype was seen only a few times. The chain carries TRBV7-8 and TRBJ2-1; 7 bases agree with TRBD2. The CDR3 runs 15 residues. Germline trimming cut 4 bases from V and 1 base from J; bases unmatched to any gene: 4. Germline V lookup: CDR1 SGHVS, CDR2 FQNEAQ. CDR3 coding DNA: TGTGCCAGCAGCTCTAAGCGGGGTTCCTACAATGAGCAGTTCTTC. As protein: CASSSKRGSYNEQFF.

CDR3 sequence reads: CASSQGRQTTTLETQYF. The DNA of the CDR3 is TGTGCCAGCAGCCAGGGACGACAAACGACCACGCTCGAGACCCAGTACTTC. The chain carries TRBV5-4 and TRBJ2-5; the D call may be TRBD1 or TRBD2 (5 bases each). Germline V gives CDR1 SGHNT, CDR2 YYREEE (reference sequence). The CDR3 loop spans 17 amino acids. Trimming removed 4 bases from V and 5 bases from J, with 24 bases in between.

The chain carries TRBV15 and TRBJ2-1, with 8 bases aligning to TRBD2. CDR1 and CDR2 (germline): LNHNV, YYDKDF (reference sequence). Germline trimming cut 0 bases from V and 0 bases from J; bases unmatched to any gene: 13. The CDR3 runs to 20 residues. The CDR3 region is CATSRDPGGPNRSSYNEQFF. CDR3 DNA sequence: TGTGCCACCAGCAGAGATCCGGGAGGGCCTAATAGGAGCTCCTACAATGAGCAGTTCTTC.

The chain joins TRBV7-2 to TRBJ2-5, with 10 bases that match TRBD2. Losses at the gene ends were 5 bases for V and 4 bases for J; bases not matched to a gene: 4. Germline loops: CDR1 SGHTA, CDR2 FQGNSA. This CDR3 contains 14 residues. CDR3 sequence (DNA): TGTGCCAGCAGCCACAGCGGGAGGGGAGAGACCCAGTACTTC. Protein product: CASSHSGRGETQYF. The variable domain in full, with the rest retrieved from reference TRBV7-2 and TRBJ2-5, is GAGVSQSPSNKVTEKGKDVELRCDPISGHTALYWYRQSLGQGLEFLIYFQGNSAPDKSGLPSDRFSAERTGGSVSTLTIQRTQQEDSAVYLCASSHSGRGETQYFGPGTRLLVL.

The chain employs TRBV29-1 and TRBJ2-2, with 10 bases matching TRBD1. Per the germline V gene, CDR1 is SQVTM and CDR2 is ANQGSEA. This CDR3 is 14 amino acids long. Unmatched junction bases numbered 9, after V lost 5 bases and J lost 9 bases. This chain's CDR3 is CSVWDRGAERELFF. In DNA, the CDR3 is TGCAGCGTTTGGGACAGGGGCGCTGAGCGGGAGCTGTTTTTT.